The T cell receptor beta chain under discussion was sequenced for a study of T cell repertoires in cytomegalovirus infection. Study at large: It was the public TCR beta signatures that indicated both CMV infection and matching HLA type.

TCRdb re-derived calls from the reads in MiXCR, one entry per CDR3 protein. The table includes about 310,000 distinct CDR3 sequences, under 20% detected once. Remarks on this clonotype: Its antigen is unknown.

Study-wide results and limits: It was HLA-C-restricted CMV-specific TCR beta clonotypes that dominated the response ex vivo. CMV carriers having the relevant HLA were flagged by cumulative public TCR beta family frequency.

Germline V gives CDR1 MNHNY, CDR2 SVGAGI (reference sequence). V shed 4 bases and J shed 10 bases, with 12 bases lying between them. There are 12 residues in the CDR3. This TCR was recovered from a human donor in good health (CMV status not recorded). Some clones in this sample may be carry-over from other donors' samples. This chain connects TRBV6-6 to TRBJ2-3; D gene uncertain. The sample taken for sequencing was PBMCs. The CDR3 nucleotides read TGTGCCAGCAGTTCAATGGGATTGGCGCAGTATTTT. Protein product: CASSSMGLAQYF.